Each of the 22 T cell receptor beta chains below was sequenced from the same sample in a study of blood T cells in healthy people across ages. Primers used in a second PCR of roughly 7 to 11 cycles were a sample-barcoded 5' primer and a J-beta primer mix. In TCRdb, the 5' RACE reads were re-called with MiXCR into one record per CDR3 protein. Of 600,000 to 800,000 distinct CDR3 sequences listed, 45% to 60% are singletons. Specimen: blood. The source is a woman of 80 years or more in good health.

This clonotype appeared a few times. This chain uses TRBV5-1 with TRBJ1-6, with D possibly matching TRBD1 (6 bases). Germline CDR1 and CDR2: SGHRS and YFSETQ. V shed 4 bases and J shed 0 bases, with 11 bases lying between them. The CDR3 is 16 residues long. The CDR3 DNA reads TGCGCCAGCAGCCTTTCGACAGGCTCCTATAATTCACCCCTCCACTTT. It specifies CASSLSTGSYNSPLHF.

V gene TRBV10-3 combines with J gene TRBJ2-3; 7 nucleotides agree with TRBD1. The CDR3 is 17 residues long. The ends lost 0 bases at V and 2 bases at J; junction bases unmatched: 8. Germline V lookup: CDR1 ENHRY, CDR2 SYGVKD. CDR3 nucleotides: TGTGCCATCAGTGAGTCACCCGACAGGGATTACACAGATACGCAGTATTTT. This sequence encodes CAISESPDRDYTDTQYF.

This clonotype was seen repeatedly, ten times or more. The rearrangement uses TRBV9 and TRBJ2-1; 9 bases line up with TRBD1. The CDR3 has 15 residues. V gave up 3 bases and J gave up 12 bases; unmatched junction bases: 13. Germline CDR1 SGDLS, CDR2 YYNGEE. The CDR3 coding sequence is TGTGCCAGCAGCGACACCGGGACAGGGAAAACGGGGCAGTTCTTC. Protein product: CASSDTGTGKTGQFF.

This clonotype was counted only a few times. The chain employs TRBV9 and TRBJ2-2; 9 positions match TRBD2. The CDR3 totals 16 residues. Germline V lookup: CDR1 SGDLS, CDR2 YYNGEE. The V segment lost 3 bases and the J segment 5 bases; nucleotides outside the gene matches: 8. CDR3 DNA sequence: TGTGCCAGCAGCGAGACGAGCGGGGGGCCAACCGGGGAGCTGTTTTTT. Translating it yields CASSETSGGPTGELFF.

A note on this clonotype: One base away lies a much larger clone, so this may be a sequencing read error. The J gene is TRBJ1-4, the V gene TRBV11-1, with 7 nucleotides matching TRBD1. CDR1 is SGHAT and CDR2 is FQDESV in the germline V gene (reference sequence). The CDR3 runs 15 residues. The CDR3 region is CVSSSTGITNEKLFF. The CDR3 nucleotides read TGTGTCAGCAGCTCGACAGGGATCACTAATGAAAAACTGTTTTTT.

The CDR3 reads CATSLGRQATQYF. For the CDR3, the DNA is TGTGCCACCAGCTTGGGTCGGCAGGCGACCCAGTACTTC. The chain has TRBV15 and TRBJ2-7, with unresolved D. The end of the DNA fits TRBJ2-5 better, so the J call may be wrong. Germline V CDR1 and CDR2: LNHNV, YYDKDF (reference sequence). The CDR3 totals 13 residues.

The rearrangement links TRBV20-1 to TRBJ2-1; 10 nucleotides match TRBD2. The V gene's germline CDR1 is DFQATT and CDR2 SNEGSKA (reference sequence). The CDR3 runs 15 residues. The V and J ends lost 0 bases and 9 bases, in that order; junction bases with no gene match: 8. The CDR3 sequence is CSARDEREGLGEQFF. The CDR3 nucleotides read TGCAGTGCTAGAGATGAGCGGGAGGGCCTGGGTGAGCAGTTCTTC.

As for this clonotype: The junction does not match germline at one end; this may be a read error. This chain uses TRBV2 with TRBJ2-7; 7 bases fit TRBD1. Germline assignment: CDR1 SNHLY and CDR2 FYNNEI. The CDR3 loop spans 13 amino acids. The CDR3 nucleotides read TGTGCCGGCAGTTCAACAGGGGTCGACGAGCAGTACTTC. It is translated as CAGSSTGVDEQYF.

V is TRBV29-1 and J is TRBJ2-4; the match to TRBD2 covers 8 bases. The junction had 9 bases not matched to a gene; V was cut back by 4 bases and J by 1 base. Germline-derived CDR1 and CDR2 are SQVTM and ANQGSEA. The CDR3 has 16 amino acids. The chain's CDR3 is CSVGLLAGGAKNIQYF. Here the CDR3 DNA reads TGCAGCGTTGGGTTGTTGGCGGGGGGCGCCAAAAACATTCAGTACTTC.

The chain uses TRBV6-1 and TRBJ2-3, with TRBD2 matching 10 bases. Losses at the gene ends were 0 bases for V and 3 bases for J; bases not matched to a gene: 6. The V gene's germline CDR1 is MNHNS and CDR2 SASEGT. The CDR3 sequence is 17 residues long. The CDR3 loop reads CASSEAHSGGTTDTQYF. CDR3 coding DNA: TGTGCCAGCAGTGAAGCGCATAGCGGGGGGACAACAGATACGCAGTATTTT.

This chain uses TRBV20-1 with TRBJ2-1, with 10 bases matching TRBD2. CDR3 length equals 14 residues. Germline trimming cut 5 bases from V and 8 bases from J; bases unmatched to any gene: 9. Germline CDR1 reads DFQATT; CDR2 reads SNEGSKA (reference sequence). The CDR3 sequence: CSAQEREGWHEQFF. The CDR3 DNA reads TGCAGTGCTCAAGAGCGGGAGGGTTGGCATGAGCAGTTCTTC.

V and J are TRBV6-1 and TRBJ2-5; 7 bases are shared with TRBD1. J gave up 11 bases and V 1 base, and 7 bases lay outside the gene matches. The CDR3 runs 13 residues. Germline V gene lookup returns CDR1 MNHNS and CDR2 SASEGT. The CDR3 sequence: CASSEGGQAKQYF. CDR3 nucleotide sequence: TGTGCCAGCAGTGAAGGAGGACAGGCGAAGCAGTACTTC.

The chain carries TRBV12-5 and TRBJ2-5; D is ambiguous. This CDR3 spans 14 amino acids. Deletions cut 2 bases from V and 1 base from J, with 8 bases between. Germline assignment: CDR1 LGHNT and CDR2 FRNRAP. CDR3 DNA: TGTGCTAGTGGTTTGATTGGGGTCCAAGAGACCCAGTACTTC. Its translation is CASGLIGVQETQYF.

The J gene is TRBJ2-1, the V gene TRBV15; perhaps TRBD1 as D (6 bases). The CDR3 runs 18 residues. Looked up from germline, CDR1 is LNHNV and CDR2 is YYDKDF (reference sequence). The V gene lost 3 bases and the J gene lost 5 bases, with 23 bases spanning the gap. The CDR3 reads CATSSQKPGHGPHNEQFF. CDR3 in DNA: TGTGCCACCAGCAGTCAAAAACCGGGACACGGGCCTCACAATGAGCAGTTCTTC.

The genes are TRBV7-9 and TRBJ2-3; D gene ambiguous. Germline-derived CDR1 and CDR2 are SEHNR and FQNEAQ (reference sequence). V was clipped by 1 base and J by 6 bases, with 11 bases between them. This CDR3 has 14 residues. The DNA of the CDR3 is TGTGCCAGCAGCTTAGGGCTACCCCAGGATACGCAGTATTTT. Residues: CASSLGLPQDTQYF.

On this clonotype itself: Just one base apart from a much larger clone, this may be a read error. This chain uses TRBV30 with TRBJ2-1, with D hard to call. The CDR3 consists of 11 residues. Germline assignment: CDR1 GTSNPN and CDR2 SVGIG (reference sequence). Trimming removed 6 bases from V and 6 bases from J, with 9 bases in between. CDR3 in DNA: TGTGCCTGTAGTAGGGTCAATGAGCAGTTCTTC. It specifies CACSRVNEQFF.

The chain links TRBV27 to TRBJ2-3; 8 nucleotides agree with TRBD2. This CDR3 has 15 residues. CDR1 and CDR2 from the germline V gene are MNHEY and SMNVEV (reference sequence). Trimming at V came to 6 bases and at J to 5 bases, leaving 10 bases not matched to a gene. This chain's CDR3 is CASRMMTSALDTQYF. The CDR3, as DNA: TGTGCCAGCAGAATGATGACTAGCGCCTTAGATACGCAGTATTTT.

This clonotype was found once. The chain is built from TRBV18 and TRBJ2-1; D not resolved. V was pared by 1 base and J by 10 bases, with 11 bases between. This CDR3 comprises 13 residues. CDR1 is KGHSH, CDR2 LQKENI, per germline. CDR3 DNA sequence: TGTGCCAGCTCACCACTCAAAGGGTACGAGCAGTTCTTC. Its protein product is CASSPLKGYEQFF.

This clonotype has a handful of counts. The J gene is TRBJ1-1, the V gene TRBV20-1; D possibly corresponds to TRBD1 (5 bases). Germline V CDR1 and CDR2: DFQATT, SNEGSKA (reference sequence). V dropped 3 bases and J dropped 3 bases, with 14 bases sitting between them. The CDR3 has 14 residues. DNA for the CDR3: TGCAGTGCTAGGTGGGGCGGGGGGGACACTGAAGCTTTCTTT. Protein: CSARWGGGDTEAFF.

Concerning this clonotype: A single base separates this from a much larger clone, so it may be a read error. The chain employs TRBV7-3 and TRBJ2-5, with 11 nucleotides matching TRBD2. CDR1 is SGHTA, CDR2 FQGTGA, per germline. V lost 4 bases to trimming and J lost 11 bases; unmatched junction nucleotides: 15. The CDR3 loop spans 16 amino acids. As DNA, the CDR3 is TGTGCCAGCAGCTCAAAAGGACTAGCGGGTTACAATGAGCAGTACTTC. Translated: CASSSKGLAGYNEQYF.

The CDR3 DNA is TGTGCCAGCAGTGCTTGGGCAGGGAGTGGCTACACCTTC. Translating it yields CASSAWAGSGYTF. This rearrangement joins TRBV2 to TRBJ1-2; TRBD1 is a possible D gene (5 bases). The CDR3 extends over 13 amino acids. Germline V CDR1 and CDR2: SNHLY, FYNNEI. V lost 4 bases, J lost 7 bases, and 13 bases lay in between.

This clonotype was observed many times. The V and J genes are TRBV6-5 and TRBJ1-5, with a tentative D call TRBD1 (5 bases). The CDR3 sequence is 13 residues long. Trimming left V 8 bases short and J 4 bases short, with 12 bases between. CDR1 and CDR2 (germline): MNHEY, SVGAGI. The CDR3 DNA follows: TGTGCCAGCTGTGGGGCCCCTAATCAGCCCCAGCATTTT. Translation gives CASCGAPNQPQHF.